Listed below are T cell receptor beta chains from one sample, sequenced in a study of cytomegalovirus exposure and HLA in healthy donors. TCRdb's copy holds only in-frame clones and misses some; the assay was immunoSEQ multiplex PCR. The repertoire holds 40,000 to 55,000 clones, roughly 73% seen once, with about 2.5% in the top ten. Sequenced: PBMCs. These receptors were collected from a woman aged 40 to 50 in good health and CMV-seropositive. CDR3s include the opening cysteine and the closing phenylalanine or tryptophan. A D gene is named only where the DNA matches it firmly. Not all rows give a size; the values are once, few, many and, for expanded clones, a class.

d_gene	v_gene	abundance	j_gene	CDR3nt	CDR3aa
TRBD1	TRBV6-1	NA	TRBJ1-5	TGTGCCAGCAGTGAAGTTGGGACAGGGGGCGTTCAGCCCCAGCATTTT	CASSEVGTGGVQPQHF
NA	TRBV7-9	once	TRBJ1-5	TGTGCCAGCAGCTTCGCAGGGGCTGGGGGTCAGCCCCAGCATTTT	CASSFAGAGGQPQHF
NA	TRBV10-3	few	TRBJ2-1	TGTGCCATCAGTGACCATACGGGGGTCTCCTACAATGAGCAGTTCTTC	CAISDHTGVSYNEQFF
NA	TRBV7-3	few	TRBJ2-2	TGTGCCAGCAGCGTTCAAGGGGGCACCGGGGAGCTGTTTTTT	CASSVQGGTGELFF
TRBD1	TRBV7-2	NA	TRBJ1-2	TGTGCCAGCAGCCCCATCTCCTTGGGGGACAGGGAGGGCTACACCTTC	CASSPISLGDREGYTF
TRBD2	TRBV5-6	NA	TRBJ2-3	TGTGCCAGCAGCCTAAGCGGGGAGGTGGATACGCAGTATTTT	CASSLSGEVDTQYF
NA	TRBV6-5	NA	TRBJ1-1	TGTGCCAGCACCGCACAGGGGAACACTGAAGCTTTCTTT	CASTAQGNTEAFF
TRBD1	TRBV15	once	TRBJ2-5	TGTGCCACCAGCAGAGATTCAGGGGGCGGGGAGACCCAGTACTTC	CATSRDSGGGETQYF
TRBD2	TRBV19	NA	TRBJ2-3	TGTGCCAGTGGGGGGGGTCCGGCCAAAGATACGCAGTATTTT	CASGGGPAKDTQYF
TRBD2	TRBV4-2	NA	TRBJ2-1	TGTGCCAGCAGCCAAGATTGGGCGGGGGCCTACAATGAGCAGTTCTTC	CASSQDWAGAYNEQFF
NA	TRBV6-1	few	TRBJ1-4	TGTGCCAGCAGTGAACCGGGACTCAGTAATGAAAAACTGTTTTTT	CASSEPGLSNEKLFF
NA	TRBV9	NA	TRBJ2-3	TGTGCCAGCAGCCTGTACGGGGCAGATACGCAGTATTTT	CASSLYGADTQYF
NA	TRBV9	NA	TRBJ2-7	TGTGCCAGCAGCGTAGCTCCAACAGCCGACGAGCAGTACTTC	CASSVAPTADEQYF
NA	TRBV6-4	NA	TRBJ1-1	TGTGCCAGCAGCACACAGGTGAACACTGAAGCTTTCTTT	CASSTQVNTEAFF
NA	TRBV30	NA	TRBJ1-5	TGTGCCTGGAGTGGAGGTAACAATCAGCCCCAGCATTTT	CAWSGGNNQPQHF
NA	TRBV19	few	TRBJ1-5	TGTGCCAGTAATCCCCTGGCGGCACCTAGCAATCAGCCCCAGCATTTT	CASNPLAAPSNQPQHF
NA	TRBV2	NA	TRBJ2-5	TGTGCCAGCAGTGAAGAGCACCGGAGGATAGAGACCCAGTACTTC	CASSEEHRRIETQYF
NA	TRBV9	NA	TRBJ1-2	TGTGCCAGCAGCGCCGTCTATGGCTACACCTTC	CASSAVYGYTF
NA	TRBV7-2	NA	TRBJ1-5	TGTGCCAGCAGCACGAGTACAGGGACCAATCAGCCCCAGCATTTT	CASSTSTGTNQPQHF
NA	TRBV28	NA	TRBJ1-5	TGTGCCAGCAGGGCAGGGGTTCAGCCCCAGCATTTT	CASRAGVQPQHF
NA	TRBV9	NA	TRBJ1-1	TGTGCCAGCAGCGTAGAGGGGGTCACTGAAGCTTTCTTT	CASSVEGVTEAFF
TRBD1	TRBV23-1	once	TRBJ1-6	TGCGCCAGCAGTCAATTGAACAGGGGGGGTTCACCCCTCCACTTT	CASSQLNRGGSPLHF
NA	TRBV4-1	NA	TRBJ2-3	TGCGCCAGCAGCCCCAATTCGGGGGGCGGCACAGATACGCAGTATTTT	CASSPNSGGGTDTQYF
NA	TRBV6-5	few	TRBJ1-3	TGTGCCAGCAGTAGACAGTCGACTGGAAACACCATATATTTT	CASSRQSTGNTIYF
NA	TRBV29-1	NA	TRBJ2-5	TGCAGCGTTGGGGGCAGGGTCCCCGGAGAGACCCAGTACTTC	CSVGGRVPGETQYF
NA	TRBV9	NA	TRBJ2-5	TGTGCCAGCAGCGTAGATGGCAGGGTCCCCGCCCAAGAGACCCAGTACTTC	CASSVDGRVPAQETQYF
NA	TRBV2	NA	TRBJ1-5	TGTGCCAGCAGCTCTTCAAATAGCGTCCATAGCAATCAGCCCCAGCATTTT	CASSSSNSVHSNQPQHF
NA	TRBV30	NA	TRBJ1-5	TGTGCCTGGAGTGTACAGGGCAATCAGCCCCAGCATTTT	CAWSVQGNQPQHF
NA	TRBV7-7	NA	TRBJ2-2	TGTGCCAGCAGCTCACAGCCACTAGCGAACACCGGGGAGCTGTTTTTT	CASSSQPLANTGELFF
NA	TRBV2	NA	TRBJ2-5	TGTGCCAGCAGTGAAGTGCCAGAAGAGACCCAGTACTTC	CASSEVPEETQYF
NA	TRBV30	NA	TRBJ1-2	TGTGCCTGGAGTGTCGGATCAGAGCCTTCAGGCGGCTACACCTTC	CAWSVGSEPSGGYTF
NA	TRBV7-7	NA	TRBJ2-5	TGTGCCAGCAGCCCACAGAGGGGGATCTTAGAGACCCAGTACTTC	CASSPQRGILETQYF
NA	TRBV13	NA	TRBJ1-1	TGTGCCAGCAGCCGATCCGAGGGTAGCACTGAAGCTTTCTTT	CASSRSEGSTEAFF
TRBD1	TRBV5-1	NA	TRBJ2-5	TGCGCCAGCAGCTCAAGTAGACAGGGGGCTCGTGAGACCCAGTACTTC	CASSSSRQGARETQYF
TRBD1	TRBV2	NA	TRBJ1-4	TGTGCCAGCACCCCGGGACAGGCTGGGGAGGGTGAAAAACTGTTTTTT	CASTPGQAGEGEKLFF
NA	TRBV19	NA	TRBJ2-7	TGTGCCAGTAGTAAGGCAGGGGAATCCTACGAGCAGTACTTC	CASSKAGESYEQYF
TRBD1	TRBV28	NA	TRBJ1-6	TGTGCCAGCAGTTATTGGACAGGGAGCAATTCACCCCTCCACTTT	CASSYWTGSNSPLHF
TRBD1	TRBV6-4	NA	TRBJ1-5	TGTGCCAGCAGTGACTCGCTCCGACAGGGCACCCCTTTCAATCAGCCCCAGCATTTT	CASSDSLRQGTPFNQPQHF
TRBD2	TRBV12-5	NA	TRBJ2-3	TGTGCTAGTGGCAATAGCGGGGGGCCCACAGATACGCAGTATTTT	CASGNSGGPTDTQYF
TRBD1	TRBV19	NA	TRBJ2-1	TGTGCCAGTAGCCTTGACAGGGATGAGCAGTTCTTC	CASSLDRDEQFF
TRBD1	TRBV4-2	few	TRBJ2-3	TGTGCCAGCAGCCAGACAGGGGAAGATACGCAGTATTTT	CASSQTGEDTQYF
TRBD1	TRBV2	NA	TRBJ1-2	TGTGCCAGCAGTGTGGGGGACAGGGTTGGCTACACCTTC	CASSVGDRVGYTF
NA	TRBV5-1	few	TRBJ1-5	TGCGCCAGCAGCTTGGCTACGGGTAGCAATCAGCCCCAGCATTTT	CASSLATGSNQPQHF
NA	TRBV16	NA	TRBJ2-7	TGTGCCAGCAGCCCCGAGGGTTACGAGCAGTACTTC	CASSPEGYEQYF
TRBD1	TRBV18	NA	TRBJ2-7	TGTGCCAGCTCACCCTCAAACAGGGGTGCCTACGAGCAGTACTTC	CASSPSNRGAYEQYF
NA	TRBV15	NA	TRBJ2-5	TGTGCCACCAGCAGAGCCAGGGAAGAGACCCAGTACTTC	CATSRAREETQYF
NA	TRBV30	NA	TRBJ1-1	TGTGCCTGGCTTCCAGGGGTTGGCACTGAAGCTTTCTTT	CAWLPGVGTEAFF
NA	TRBV2	NA	TRBJ1-2	TGTGCCAGCGGGAGTACTTATGGCTACACCTTC	CASGSTYGYTF
TRBD1	TRBV6-5	NA	TRBJ1-2	TGTGCCAGCCGAGACAGGGGCTATGGCTACACCTTC	CASRDRGYGYTF
NA	TRBV9	NA	TRBJ1-1	TGTGCCACCATATTGAGTTTATATGCAGCTTTCTTT	CATILSLYAAFF
TRBD2	TRBV10-2	few	TRBJ2-3	TGCGCCAGCAGATTGACTAGCGGGGTAGATACGCAGTATTTT	CASRLTSGVDTQYF
TRBD2	TRBV5-1	NA	TRBJ2-1	TGCGCCAGCAGCACTCGGGAGGCATACAATGAGCAGTTCTTC	CASSTREAYNEQFF
NA	TRBV18	NA	TRBJ2-7	TGTGCCAGCTCACCCTCGCGGACCTACGAGCAGTACTTC	CASSPSRTYEQYF
NA	TRBV5-6	NA	TRBJ1-1	TGTGCCAGCAGCTCCGGACAGATTAACACTGAAGCTTTCTTT	CASSSGQINTEAFF
NA	TRBV7-9	NA	TRBJ1-3	TGTGCCAGCAGCTTAGTCGGGGGGACCATATATTTT	CASSLVGGTIYF